This record looks at one T cell receptor (beta chain) sequence and its context. The protocol was immunoSEQ multiplex PCR, while the TCRdb copy is restricted to in-frame clones and leaves out a portion. Of about 40,000 clones detected, approximately 94% appear once; the ten largest clones hold approximately 1.7%. This entry belongs to a study of T cell changes during pregnancy in multiple sclerosis. Germline V CDR1 and CDR2: GTSNPN, SVGIG (reference sequence). V was cut by 0 bases and J by 7 bases, with 17 bases left in between. The CDR3 length is 15 residues. The genes are TRBV30 and TRBJ2-3; TRBD2 is a possible D gene (6 bases). This clonotype was sampled from a female donor with multiple sclerosis, enrolled in a pregnancy study. Specimen: peripheral blood, collected in the third trimester of pregnancy. The CDR3 region is CAWSVYLERTNTQYF. CDR3 DNA: TGTGCCTGGAGTGTATACCTAGAAAGGACTAATACGCAGTATTTT.